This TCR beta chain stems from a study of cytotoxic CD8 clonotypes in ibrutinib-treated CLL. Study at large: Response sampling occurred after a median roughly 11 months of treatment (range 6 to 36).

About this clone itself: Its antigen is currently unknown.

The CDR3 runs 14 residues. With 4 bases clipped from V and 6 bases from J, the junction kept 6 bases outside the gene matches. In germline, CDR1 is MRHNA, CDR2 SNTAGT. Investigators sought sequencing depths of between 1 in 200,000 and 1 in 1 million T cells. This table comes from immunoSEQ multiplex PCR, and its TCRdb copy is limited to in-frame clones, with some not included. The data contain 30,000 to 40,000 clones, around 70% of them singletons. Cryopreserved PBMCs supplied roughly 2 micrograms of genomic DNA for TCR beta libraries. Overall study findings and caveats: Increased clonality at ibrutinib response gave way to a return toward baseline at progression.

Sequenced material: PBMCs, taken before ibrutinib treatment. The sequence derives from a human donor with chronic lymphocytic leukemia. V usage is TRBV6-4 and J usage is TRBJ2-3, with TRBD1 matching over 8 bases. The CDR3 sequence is CASSAMTGADTQYF. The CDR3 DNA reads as TGTGCCAGCAGTGCTATGACAGGGGCCGATACGCAGTATTTT.